Listed below are T cell receptor beta chains from one sample, sequenced in a study of blood T cell repertoires in COVID-19. This table comes from immunoSEQ multiplex PCR, and its TCRdb copy is limited to in-frame clones, with some not included. The sample holds approximately 54,000 clones, 75% to 95% seen once. The sample was peripheral blood. These receptors were taken from a woman between 40 and 50 years old with active COVID-19. The CDR3 runs from the conserved cysteine through the conserved F or W. A D gene is named only where the DNA matches it firmly. A clone size is listed for some rows: how often the clone was seen (once, few, many), or a class if it is expanded.

D gene,J gene,V gene,clone size,CDR3 DNA,CDR3 protein
TRBD1,TRBJ1-1,TRBV5-1,.,TGCGCCAGCAGCTCGTCATCGACAGGGTGGACTGAAGCTTTCTTT,CASSSSSTGWTEAFF
.,TRBJ2-7,TRBV7-6,few,TGTGCCAGCAGCTACGGACAGAACTACGAGCAGTACTTC,CASSYGQNYEQYF
.,TRBJ2-2,TRBV6-6,.,TGTGCCAGCAGTTACTCGACAAGGGAGCTGTTTTTT,CASSYSTRELFF
TRBD1,TRBJ1-3,TRBV4-2,.,TGTGCCAGCAGCCACCCTAGTCCTCCGGGACAGGGAACTGGAAACACCATATATTTT,CASSHPSPPGQGTGNTIYF
TRBD1,TRBJ2-6,TRBV15,.,TGTGCCACCAGCAGGAGACAGGGGCGCTCTGGGGCCAACGTCCTGACTTTC,CATSRRQGRSGANVLTF
TRBD1,TRBJ1-2,TRBV6-5,.,TGTGCCAGCACCGGACAGGGGCTCTATGGCTACACCTTC,CASTGQGLYGYTF
TRBD1,TRBJ1-4,TRBV5-1,.,TGCGCCAGCAGGTATGACAGGGGCGAAGAAAAACTGTTTTTT,CASRYDRGEEKLFF
TRBD1,TRBJ1-2,TRBV19,.,TGTGCCACGAACAGGGGGGACTATGGCTACACCTTC,CATNRGDYGYTF
.,TRBJ1-1,TRBV19,.,TGTGCCAGTAGTCCGACGGGACAGAACACTGAAGCTTTCTTT,CASSPTGQNTEAFF
.,TRBJ2-7,TRBV6-2/TRBV6-3,.,TGTGCCAGCAGCCTCGACAGGCCAGCGCTCTCCTACGAGCAGTACTTC,CASSLDRPALSYEQYF
.,TRBJ2-1,TRBV11-2,.,TGTGCCAGCAGCTTAGATAACTTATCCTACAATGAGCAGTTCTTC,CASSLDNLSYNEQFF
TRBD1,TRBJ1-2,TRBV6-6,.,TGTGCCAGCAGTGGACAGGGGGGTGGCGCCGGCTACACCTTC,CASSGQGGGAGYTF
TRBD1,TRBJ2-5,TRBV7-9,.,TGTGCCAGCATCGGGACAGGGGCGACGGAGACCCAGTACTTC,CASIGTGATETQYF
.,TRBJ1-1,TRBV6-6,once,TGTGCCAGCAGAAAAGGCACGGGATCCACTGAAGCTTTCTTT,CASRKGTGSTEAFF
.,TRBJ1-3,TRBV9,once,TGTGCCAGCAGCGTAAACCCCTATCGGTTACTCTCTGGAAACACCATATATTTT,CASSVNPYRLLSGNTIYF
TRBD1,TRBJ1-1,TRBV13,.,TGTGCCAGCAGCTACGATCCAGGGGGAATGAACACTGAAGCTTTCTTT,CASSYDPGGMNTEAFF
TRBD2,TRBJ2-7,TRBV5-1,.,TGCGCCAGCAGCCTACAACTAGCGGGGGGCTCCTACGAGCAGTACTTC,CASSLQLAGGSYEQYF
TRBD1,TRBJ2-3,TRBV10-2,.,TGCGCCAGCAGTAAGCAGGGGGCGGATACGCAGTATTTT,CASSKQGADTQYF
.,TRBJ1-6,TRBV4-3,.,TGCGCCAGCAGCCCCAGGGGCAGTAATTCACCCCTCCACTTT,CASSPRGSNSPLHF
.,TRBJ2-6,TRBV6-4,.,TGTGCCAGCAGTGTGCGGGCATCTGGGGCCAACGTCCTGACTTTC,CASSVRASGANVLTF
.,TRBJ2-7,TRBV7-2,.,TGTGCCAGCGGACAGGGAGGGAGTTACGAGCAGTACTTC,CASGQGGSYEQYF
.,TRBJ1-2,TRBV7-2,few,TGTGCCAGCAGTCAATTCAGGGGAGACTATGGCTACACCTTC,CASSQFRGDYGYTF
TRBD1,TRBJ1-2,TRBV9,.,TGTGCCAGCAGCGCGGAGGGACAGGCCGTCTCTAACTATGGCTACACCTTC,CASSAEGQAVSNYGYTF
.,TRBJ2-3,TRBV3-1/TRBV3-2,.,TGTGCCAGCAGCCTGGGGGGGGCAAAAGATACGCAGTATTTT,CASSLGGAKDTQYF
.,TRBJ2-2,TRBV19,.,TGTGCCAGTAGCTTACAGGGGGGGAGTACCGGGGAGCTGTTTTTT,CASSLQGGSTGELFF
.,TRBJ1-2,TRBV5-1,.,TGCGCCAGCAGCTTCGGACAATCTATTTATGGCTACACCTTC,CASSFGQSIYGYTF
.,TRBJ1-1,TRBV5-1,.,TGCGCCAGCAGCTTGCAGGGGCCCTGGAACACTGAAGCTTTCTTT,CASSLQGPWNTEAFF
.,TRBJ1-6,TRBV5-1,.,TGCGCCAGCAGCTTGAGGCAGGGCGGTTCACCCCTCCACTTT,CASSLRQGGSPLHF
TRBD1,TRBJ1-2,TRBV6-5,.,TGTGCCAGCAGCGCTGACAGGGTCTATGGCTACACCTTC,CASSADRVYGYTF
.,TRBJ1-1,TRBV10-3,.,TGTGCCATCAGTGGACCGGGACTCCTCAGCCGCAGCACTGAAGCTTTCTTT,CAISGPGLLSRSTEAFF
.,TRBJ1-6,TRBV6-1,.,TGTGCCAGCAGTGAAGTGGAGGGTACGGCACCCCTCCACTTT,CASSEVEGTAPLHF
TRBD2,TRBJ2-5,TRBV7-6,.,TGTGCCAGCAGCTTAGCGGGCGGGGGGGCGCAGACCCAGTACTTC,CASSLAGGGAQTQYF
.,TRBJ2-5,TRBV11-2,.,TGTGCCAGCAGCCAACCTGGGGGGCAGGGAGGGGAGACCCAGTACTTC,CASSQPGGQGGETQYF
TRBD1,TRBJ1-2,TRBV6-5,.,TGTGCCAGCAGACAGGGGAGCCTCTATGGCTACACCTTC,CASRQGSLYGYTF
.,TRBJ2-7,TRBV21-1,.,TGTGCCAGCAGCAAATGTGGTGGGCGGGGGGCACGGGAGCAGTACTTC,CASSKCGGRGAREQYF
.,TRBJ1-4,TRBV4-1,.,TGCGCCAGCAGCCAAGAACCGGGTTACAATGAAAAACTGTTTTTT,CASSQEPGYNEKLFF
.,TRBJ2-2,TRBV28,.,TGTGCCAGCAGTACTCCCACCGGGGAGCTGTTTTTT,CASSTPTGELFF
TRBD1,TRBJ1-5,TRBV2,.,TGTGCCAGCAGTAAGGACAGGGACAATCAGCCCCAGCATTTT,CASSKDRDNQPQHF
.,TRBJ1-1,TRBV25-1,.,TGTGCCAGCAGTGAAACAGGGTTCCTGAACACTGAAGCTTTCTTT,CASSETGFLNTEAFF